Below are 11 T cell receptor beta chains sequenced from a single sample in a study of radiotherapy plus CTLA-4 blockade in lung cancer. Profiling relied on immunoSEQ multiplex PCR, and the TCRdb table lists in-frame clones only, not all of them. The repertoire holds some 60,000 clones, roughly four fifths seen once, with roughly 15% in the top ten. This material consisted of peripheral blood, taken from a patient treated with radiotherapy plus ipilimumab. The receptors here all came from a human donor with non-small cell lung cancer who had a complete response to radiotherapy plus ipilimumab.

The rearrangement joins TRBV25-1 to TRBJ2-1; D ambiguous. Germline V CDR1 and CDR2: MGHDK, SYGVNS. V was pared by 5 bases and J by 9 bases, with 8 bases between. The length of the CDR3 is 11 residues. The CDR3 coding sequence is TGTGCCAGCAGTCACCTAAGTGAGCAGTTCTTC. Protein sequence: CASSHLSEQFF.

The CDR3 protein is CASSGTGQGENEKLFF. The CDR3 DNA is TGTGCCAGTAGTGGTACAGGACAGGGAGAAAATGAAAAACTGTTTTTT. This sequence joins TRBV19 and TRBJ1-4; 8 bases fit TRBD1. The germline V gene encodes CDR1 LNHDA and CDR2 SQIVND (reference sequence). The junction had 10 bases not matched to a gene; V was cut back by 5 bases and J by 5 bases. This CDR3 comprises 16 residues. Supplemented by reference TRBV19 and TRBJ1-4, the full variable domain reads DGGITQSPKYLFRKEGQNVTLSCEQNLNHDAMYWYRQDPGQGLRLIYYSQIVNDFQKGDIAEGYSVSREKKESFPLTVTSAQKNPTAFYLCASSGTGQGENEKLFFGSGTQLSVL.

The CDR3 reads CASSYDRNQPQHF. DNA for the CDR3: TGTGCCAGCAGTTACGACAGGAATCAGCCCCAGCATTTT. The chain employs TRBV6-5 and TRBJ1-5; maybe TRBD1 (6 bases). Trimming pared 2 bases from V and 4 bases from J, leaving 6 bases between. Germline V gene sequence: CDR1 MNHEY, CDR2 SVGAGI. The CDR3 is made up of 13 amino acids.

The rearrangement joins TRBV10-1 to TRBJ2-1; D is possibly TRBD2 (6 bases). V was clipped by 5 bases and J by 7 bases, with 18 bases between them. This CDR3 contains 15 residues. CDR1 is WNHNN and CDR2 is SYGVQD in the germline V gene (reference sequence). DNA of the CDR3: TGCGCCAGCAGTCAGGGCGTTGTGGGGAGGAATGAGCAGTTCTTC. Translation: CASSQGVVGRNEQFF.

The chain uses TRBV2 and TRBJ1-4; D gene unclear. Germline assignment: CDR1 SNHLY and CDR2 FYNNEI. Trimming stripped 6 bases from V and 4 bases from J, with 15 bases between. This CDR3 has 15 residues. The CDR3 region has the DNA TGTGCCAGCAGGGGAGGACGGCGCCTTAATGAAAAACTGTTTTTT. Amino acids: CASRGGRRLNEKLFF.

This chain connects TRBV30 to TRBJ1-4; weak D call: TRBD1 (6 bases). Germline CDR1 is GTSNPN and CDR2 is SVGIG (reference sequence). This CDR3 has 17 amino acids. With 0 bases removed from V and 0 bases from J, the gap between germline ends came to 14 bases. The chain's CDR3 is CAWSVRGQPTTNEKLFF. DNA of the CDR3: TGTGCCTGGAGTGTAAGGGGACAACCTACAACTAATGAAAAACTGTTTTTT.

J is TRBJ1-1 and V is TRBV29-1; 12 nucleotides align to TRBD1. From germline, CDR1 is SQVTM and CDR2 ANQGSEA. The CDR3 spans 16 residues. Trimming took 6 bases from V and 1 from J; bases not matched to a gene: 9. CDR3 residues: CSVTGTGGGSNTEAFF. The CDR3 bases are TGCAGCGTCACAGGGACAGGGGGCGGCTCGAACACTGAAGCTTTCTTT. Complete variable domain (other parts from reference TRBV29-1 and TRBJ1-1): SAVISQKPSRDICQRGTSLTIQCQVDSQVTMMFWYRQQPGQSLTLIATANQGSEATYESGFVIDKFPISRPNLTFSTLTVSNMSPEDSSIYLCSVTGTGGGSNTEAFFGQGTRLTVV.

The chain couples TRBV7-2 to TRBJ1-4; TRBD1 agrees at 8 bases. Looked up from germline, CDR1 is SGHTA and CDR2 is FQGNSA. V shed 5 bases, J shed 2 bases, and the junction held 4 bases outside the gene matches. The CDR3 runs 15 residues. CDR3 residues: CASSTRQGTNEKLFF. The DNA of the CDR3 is TGTGCCAGCAGCACCCGACAGGGGACTAATGAAAAACTGTTTTTT.

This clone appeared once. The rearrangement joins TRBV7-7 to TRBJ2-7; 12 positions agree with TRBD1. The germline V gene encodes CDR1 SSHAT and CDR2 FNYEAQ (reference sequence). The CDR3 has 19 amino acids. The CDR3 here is CASSFTRPTGTGGRYEQYV. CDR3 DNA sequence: TGTGCTAGCAGCTTCACTAGACCTACCGGGACAGGGGGCAGATACGAGCAGTACGTC.

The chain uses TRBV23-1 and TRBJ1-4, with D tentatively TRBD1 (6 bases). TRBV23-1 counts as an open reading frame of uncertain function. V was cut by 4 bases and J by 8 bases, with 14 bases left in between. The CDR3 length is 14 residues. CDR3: CASSPGTCTEKLFF. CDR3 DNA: TGCGCCAGCAGTCCCGGGACATGTACGGAAAAACTGTTTTTT.

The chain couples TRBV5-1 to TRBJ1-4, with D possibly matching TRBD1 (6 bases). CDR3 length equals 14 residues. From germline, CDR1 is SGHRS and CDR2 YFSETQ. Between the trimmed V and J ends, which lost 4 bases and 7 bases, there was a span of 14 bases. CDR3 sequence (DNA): TGCGCCAGCAGCATTACAGGGATGGCTGAAAAACTGTTTTTT. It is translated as CASSITGMAEKLFF.